The source of this T cell receptor beta chain is a study of cytomegalovirus exposure and HLA in healthy donors (dated by TCRdb to the late 2010s). A note on the overall study: An earlier analysis of some 600 of the donors reported around 280 Gb of sequence data and about 120 million unique TCR beta sequences obtained from about 179 million T cells. Besides the first cohort of 550 to 750 subjects, a separate validation cohort made up of over a hundred different subjects was used. HLA typing covered class I and class II loci at four-digit resolution. High-throughput TCR immunosequencing, statistical association of individual TCRs with disease status, and machine learning were combined to predict cytomegalovirus infection status. To decide whether each TCR beta V gene segment behaved as functional or pseudogenic, an earlier analysis of approximately 590 of the donors relied on high-throughput TCR beta sequencing. The study used immunosequencing to profile the T cell repertoires of approximately 650 subjects and linked those repertoires to cytomegalovirus serostatus. The study aimed to test whether signatures of past pathogen exposure could be identified by cataloging public T cell receptors. Donor age, sex, ethnicity and CMV serostatus were compiled alongside the repertoire data. A few DR-DQ haplotypes were treated as single units for association and clustering because of strong linkage in the cohort. In a later analysis, previously published TCR beta repertoires from hundreds of donors were re-analyzed and high-resolution HLA genotyping was added so that TCR occurrence patterns could be studied. Rather than drawing on any new phenotypic data, the later analysis identified candidate immune exposures from TCR beta sequences and the way those sequences occurred across donors. In a later genetic analysis, genome-wide SNP genotypes for about 60% of the 666 donors were used, and that subset was treated as a discovery cohort. Among 350 to 400 genotyped donors of the cohort, an average of 235,054 unique TCR beta nucleotide sequences were sequenced per donor, 15% to 20% of them non-productive. Among the approximately 420 genotyped donors, around 81% belonged to the genetic ancestry cluster associated with self-reported Caucasian donors. Every repertoire in the discovery cohort had been generated on one and the same sequencing platform. An early release covering 550 to 700 HLA-typed donors comprised about 320 gigabases of sequencing data and tens of millions of unique TCR sequences. The number of typed donors differed by locus: about 629-630 for A, B, C, DRB1 and DQB1; about 520 for DQA1; roughly 600 for DPA1; and approximately 450 for DPB1.

Beyond this particular receptor, the publication reports: A later analysis found that HLA-associated TCR beta chains were more clonally expanded and had lower generation probabilities than equally common non-associated chains. A total of about 180 TCR beta chains were listed by the study as associated with cytomegalovirus. In a later analysis, TCR association rates were found to vary across HLA loci, with the most associated TCRs seen for DRB1 alleles and the fewest for HLA-C alleles. Over 15 rarely observed V segments, including chromosome 9 orphons, were excluded from the earlier analysis of approximately 600 of the donors because counts were too low. A further reported finding was that TCR beta sequences accurately predicted the HLA-A and HLA-B alleles for most subjects in the first cohort. Most CMV-associated TCR beta chains appeared to be HLA-restricted in a later analysis, and the HLA associations seemed to be driven largely by CMV exposure. A few of the identified cytomegalovirus-associated TCR beta chains were confirmed in vitro to be specific for cytomegalovirus antigens. In a later analysis, about 17,000 TCR beta sequences were associated with specific HLA alleles at a false discovery rate of 0.05. A group of highly shared sequence variants was considered likely to be a technical artifact of the sequencing pipeline. Across donors, most TCR sequences were observed very rarely, whereas some public TCRs were present in many individuals. In a later genetic analysis, fewer N-insertions in productive TCRs were reported among donors in an Asian-associated ancestry cluster than the approximately 670-donor mean. This cohort had only TCR beta chains sequenced, and the lack of alpha or paired-chain data limited which features could be detected. Because the 87-base-pair reads could not distinguish some IMGT-functional V segments, including TRBV6-2 and TRBV6-3, those segments were excluded. It was suggested by the authors that the approach could potentially be generalized to other disease states and immunological phenotypes. The presence/absence analyses assumed that sequencing depth was roughly uniform across donors, and that assumption may not be true. V-gene and J-gene trimming of TCR beta chains was associated with a missense DCLRE1C variant in a later genetic analysis, and the association was replicated in an independent cohort. A later analysis reported that several top co-occurrence clusters appeared linked to parvovirus B19, influenza, CMV and Epstein-Barr virus. When HLA alleles, especially DR and DQ, strongly co-occurred, attributing TCR associations to individual alleles was difficult. Immune exposure information for the cohort was limited to CMV serostatus. The classifier was reported to diagnose cytomegalovirus status with high specificity and sensitivity in both the original cohort and the validation cohort. Because HLA typing was missing for some donors at each locus, association tests included only the typed subset. Linkage disequilibrium might explain the correlated functional status among segregating V segments, but an unknown experimental factor could not be excluded. In an earlier analysis of over 550 of the donors, most TCR beta V segments were observed in productive rearrangements about 90% or about 30% of the time, broadly matching IMGT annotations.

Library creation used the immunoSEQ multiplex PCR assay. For the multiplex PCR, a mixture combining 60 forward primers for TCR Vbeta segments and 13 reverse primers for TCR Jbeta segments was used. Amplification of the CDR3 region of rearranged TCR beta genes was performed with a multiplex PCR assay on genomic DNA. The Illumina HiSeq System was used to sequence the amplified TCR beta libraries as 87-base-pair reads. Concerning the study's data processing: A later analysis tallied about 77 million unique TCR beta chains across the 666 repertoires, and around 12 million of those chains were shared by two or more donors. To remove PCR and sequencing errors, raw reads were error-corrected and collapsed into unique sequences using a nearest-neighbor algorithm that merged closely related sequences. To assign V, D and J gene segments, CDR3 sequences were aligned to IMGT reference sequences. Each retained sequence needed at least a six-nucleotide match to both a V gene segment and a J gene segment. Rearrangements were classified as productive when the CDR3 lacked stop codons and remained in frame with V and J, and all other rearrangements were classified as non-productive. CDR3 was defined according to IMGT convention as the region running from the second conserved V-encoded cysteine to the conserved J-encoded phenylalanine. The earlier analysis of about 610 of the donors excluded sequences that lacked an unambiguous match to a single V gene segment. In an earlier analysis of 450 to 750 of the donors, a V segment was called functional when productive rearrangements were above 56.7%, and segregating when the standard deviation between donors exceeded 5%. A statistical classification framework was developed to diagnose cytomegalovirus status using the catalog of TCR beta chain sequences. A later analysis assigned V and J genes by comparing TCR nucleotide sequences with IMGT/GENE-DB human TR gene sequences. A later analysis assigned CDR3 sequences and most-parsimonious VDJ recombination scenarios with the TCRdist pipeline. In a later analysis, each TCR beta chain was defined by its CDR3 amino acid sequence together with its V-gene family, and reads without a unique V-gene family were excluded. A later analysis removed nearly 600 highly shared, low-generation-probability nucleotide sequences to deal with suspected cross-contamination and a sequencing artifact. In a later analysis, a clonal expansion index for each public chain was calculated from normalized within-repertoire ranks of inferred template counts. In a later analysis, generation probabilities were computed with a VDJ recombination model fitted to out-of-frame rearrangements, and the resulting probabilities were checked against IGoR. In a later analysis, TCR-TCR, TCR-HLA and TCR-CMV co-occurrence was scored with hypergeometric tests, and a repertoire-size bias correction was applied to TCR pairs. A later analysis estimated false discovery rates by permuting HLA or CMV assignments 20 times. In a later analysis, co-occurring TCRs were grouped using DBSCAN, and TCRdist sequence similarity was added for clustering within HLA-allele-positive subsets. Repertoires with fewer than 30,000 or more than 120,000 public chains, plus five repertoires with anomalous nucleotide sharing, were excluded from co-occurrence clustering. TCRdb took over this immuneACCESS table, retaining in-frame rearrangements with V and J assigned. Such tables are incomplete; in checked studies, under half of the missing clones stem from an unresolved V gene, and the remainder is unexplained. V, J and clone size derive from that table, while D and trimming were established from the DNA sequence. Across this sample there are about 130,000 clones, with around 74% seen only once. Together, the top ten hold around 3.9% of the sample.

Note on this clone: There is no known antigen for this receptor. No quality values exist for individual bases; no much larger clone is one base distant.

Here V drops 8 bases and J drops 6 bases, and the junction holds 5 bases not matched to any gene. The cysteine opens and the phenylalanine closes a CDR3 of 13 amino acids. Just CDR3 DNA is preserved here, 39 bases in frame from base 1. As encoded in the germline V gene (reference sequence), CDR1 is MNHNY while CDR2 is SVGAGI. The cohort was made up of about 670 healthy bone marrow donors. At the time of sampling, every cohort member was nominally healthy, though immune exposures that went unrecorded were likely present. The donor tested CMV seropositive, placing the donor among the approximately 290 seropositive members of the cohort. Each donor provided a peripheral blood sample, and peripheral blood mononuclear cells were used for TCR beta sequencing. The Qiagen DNeasy Blood Extraction Kit was used to extract genomic DNA from the blood cell samples.

Sequencing was carried out using PBMCs. The V gene is TRBV6-6 and the J gene is TRBJ2-7, with TRBD1 matching 12 junction bases. The sequence came from a woman aged 50 to 60 in good health and CMV-seropositive. The nucleotide sequence reads as follows: TGTGCCAGCCAAGGGGACAGGGGGCTCGAGCAGTACTTC. This codes for CASQGDRGLEQYF.